The clone carrying this TCR beta chain has only a few counts. Its specificity is unknown. The source of the sample is a study of T cell repertoires in cytomegalovirus infection. Study information: Indications of both CMV infection and matching HLA type were provided by public TCR beta signatures. Findings and caveats of the study: The ex vivo response was dominated by HLA-C-restricted CMV-specific TCR beta clonotypes.

Looked up from germline, CDR1 is MGHRA and CDR2 is YSYEKL. The CDR3 runs 18 residues. Unmatched junction bases numbered 9, after V lost 0 bases and J lost 2 bases. From the reads, TCRdb called clonotypes with MiXCR, one entry per CDR3 protein. Here the sample spans just over 300,000 distinct CDR3 sequences, about 17% being singletons. The gene calls are TRBV4-1 and TRBJ2-3, with TRBD2 matching 9 bases. Sequencing used PBMCs. The sequence was collected from a human donor in good health (CMV status not recorded). Some clones in this sample may be carry-over from other donors' samples. As DNA, the CDR3 is TGCGCCAGCAGCCAAGAGGCTGCTAGCGGGGTTAACACAGATACGCAGTATTTT. Protein: CASSQEAASGVNTDTQYF.